The 7 T cell receptor beta chains in this list originate from one sample, sequenced in a study of T-cell memory formation after mild COVID-19. TCRdb re-derived calls from the 5' RACE reads in MiXCR, one entry per CDR3 protein. This table holds roughly 400,000 distinct CDR3 sequences, 18% found once. Material: PBMCs or a T cell subset sorted from them (not recorded which). All receptors derive from a man aged 18 to 30 who had mild COVID-19 (a few samples of this study predate the infection). Cell type and time point are not known.

This clonotype was counted a few times. The chain employs TRBV11-2 and TRBJ2-1; a weak D match, TRBD1 (6 bases). The V end lost 3 bases, the J end lost 7 bases, and 13 bases lay between the germline ends. The CDR3 totals 14 residues. Germline assignment: CDR1 SGHAT and CDR2 FQNNGV. The CDR3 DNA reads as TGTGCCAGCAGCTTGTTTACAGGGCGGAATGAGCAGTTCTTC. Translated, it gives CASSLFTGRNEQFF.

This clonotype occurred a few times. The chain is built from TRBV6-2 or TRBV6-3 and TRBJ2-2; D is unresolved. This CDR3 contains 18 residues. V was shortened by 0 bases and J by 3 bases, with 17 bases between the two germline ends. The germline CDR1 and CDR2 sequences are MNHEY and SVGEGT. In DNA form, the CDR3 reads TGTGCCAGCAGTTACTCGATGAGTGGTTTTACGGACACCGGGGAGCTGTTTTTT. It translates to CASSYSMSGFTDTGELFF.

A few counts support this clonotype. The chain couples TRBV7-9 to TRBJ1-2; D remains ambiguous. Per germline, CDR1 SEHNR and CDR2 FQNEAQ (reference sequence). V shed 1 base and J shed 6 bases, with 12 bases lying between them. The CDR3 sequence is 14 residues long. Here the CDR3 reads CASSLVPLPDGYTF. CDR3 coding DNA: TGTGCCAGCAGCTTAGTTCCACTGCCAGATGGCTACACCTTC.

This chain joins TRBV30 and TRBJ1-2, with D possibly matching TRBD1 (6 bases). Trimming left V 5 bases short and J 8 bases short, with 18 bases between. This CDR3 comprises 13 residues. CDR1 and CDR2 (germline): GTSNPN, SVGIG (reference sequence). CDR3 amino acids: CAWLLPDRPGYTF. CDR3 in DNA: TGTGCCTGGCTACTACCAGACAGGCCGGGCTACACCTTC.

The chain couples TRBV5-1 to TRBJ2-5; D remains ambiguous. This CDR3 is 13 amino acids long. The germline gives CDR1 SGHRS, CDR2 YFSETQ. Trimming took 4 bases from V and 5 from J, leaving 12 bases between them. CDR3 nucleotide sequence: TGCGCCAGCAGCGTGGTGGGCGAGGAGACCCAGTACTTC. Translated, it gives CASSVVGEETQYF.

This clonotype occurred a few times. The chain couples TRBV6-5 to TRBJ2-5; D is ambiguous. Gene TRBJ2-3 matches the end of the DNA better, so the J call may be wrong. CDR3 length: 12 residues. Germline loops: CDR1 MNHEY, CDR2 SVGAGI. CDR3 in amino acids: CASSYSRGTQYF. CDR3 nucleotide sequence: TGTGCCAGCAGTTACTCCCGTGGGACGCAGTATTTT.

This chain joins TRBV28 and TRBJ1-5; tentative D call: TRBD1 (6 bases). From germline, CDR1 is MDHEN and CDR2 SYDVKM. V was cut by 5 bases and J by 3 bases, with 8 bases left in between. This CDR3 is 13 amino acids long. This CDR3 reads CASSRDNNQPQHF. The DNA for the CDR3 is TGTGCCAGCAGTCGGGACAACAATCAGCCCCAGCATTTT.